The T cell receptor beta chain under discussion was sequenced for a study of T cell changes during pregnancy in multiple sclerosis. Sequencing used immunoSEQ multiplex PCR; TCRdb keeps in-frame clones, though not all of them. The sample holds roughly 50,000 clones; approximately 94% are singletons and the top ten take about 3.2%. Deletions cut 0 bases from V and 4 bases from J, with 15 bases between. Germline assignment: CDR1 MNHEY and CDR2 SVGAGI. The CDR3 contains 16 residues. The input for sequencing was CD8+ T cells from peripheral blood mononuclear cells, taken in the third trimester of pregnancy. The sequence came from a female donor with multiple sclerosis, enrolled in a pregnancy study. The chain carries TRBV6-5 and TRBJ2-5; D call uncertain. In nucleotides, the CDR3 is TGTGCCAGCAGTTACTCTGTCTCCTACTCAAGAGAGACCCAGTACTTC. Its translation is CASSYSVSYSRETQYF.